The present T cell receptor (beta chain) was sequenced within a study of CD8 T cells in ankylosing spondylitis. TCRdb reprocessed the 5' RACE reads with MiXCR, giving one entry per CDR3 protein. The sample lists 30,000 to 40,000 distinct CDR3 sequences; 10% to 13% were seen once. Study-wide points: Within ankylosing spondylitis blood, a TCR beta motif made up of several highly homologous variants appeared to be characteristic. There was reportedly significant enrichment of clones that were disease-linked in matched ankylosing spondylitis synovial fluid. A CD8+ phenotype characterized the disease-linked clones, which were relatively rare in peripheral blood. Reactive arthritis synovial fluid and blood previously showed some of these motif variants.

The germline V gene has CDR1 SGDLS and CDR2 YYNGEE. Trimming took 0 bases from V and 6 from J; bases not matched to a gene: 8. CDR3 length: 16 residues. This clonotype was recorded many times. Its antigen is still unknown. This receptor was identified in a male donor with ankylosing spondylitis or in good health (not recorded which). The rearrangement links TRBV9 to TRBJ2-2; TRBD1 agrees at 7 bases. The sequencing sample was made of blood, either unsorted or a sorted T cell fraction (not recorded which). The chain's CDR3 is CASSVGKGANSGELFF. In DNA form, the CDR3 reads TGTGCCAGCAGCGTAGGAAAGGGGGCAAATTCCGGGGAGCTGTTTTTT.